These T cell receptor beta chains were read from a single sample in a study of blood T cell repertoires in COVID-19. Assay: immunoSEQ multiplex PCR; the TCRdb copy retains only in-frame clones and omits some. The table records fewer than 350,000 clones, roughly 79% of them present only once. The sequenced sample was peripheral blood. The source is a woman aged 60-70 years with active or convalescent COVID-19. The CDR3 runs from the conserved cysteine through the conserved F or W. Each record gives: D gene, clone size, J gene, V gene, CDR3 protein, CDR3 DNA. A D gene is named only where the DNA matches it firmly. A row's size may be missing; if present it is once, few, many or a size class.

-,-,TRBJ2-3,TRBV7-3,CASSLRPQGTDTQYF,TGTGCCAGCAGCTTACGACCTCAGGGCACAGATACGCAGTATTTT
-,-,TRBJ1-4,TRBV6-5,CASSYDVGGLFF,TGTGCCAGCAGTTACGATGTAGGGGGACTGTTTTTT
-,-,TRBJ2-7,TRBV29-1,CSVEGGRSYEQYF,TGCAGCGTTGAAGGGGGCCGTTCCTACGAGCAGTACTTC
-,-,TRBJ2-3,TRBV2,CAIGGTDRRTDTQYF,TGTGCCATAGGGGGTACCGACAGGCGCACAGATACGCAGTATTTT
-,-,TRBJ1-6,TRBV7-9,CASVSQTSSYNSPLHF,TGTGCCAGCGTTTCGCAAACGAGCTCCTATAATTCACCCCTCCACTTT
-,few,TRBJ1-2,TRBV18,CASSPPAGALNYGYTF,TGTGCCAGCTCACCACCGGCAGGGGCGCTTAACTATGGCTACACCTTC
TRBD1,-,TRBJ1-3,TRBV2,CASKRGGQLGLSGNTIYF,TGTGCCAGCAAGCGGGGGGGACAGCTTGGACTCTCTGGAAACACCATATATTTT
TRBD2,-,TRBJ2-1,TRBV14,CASSPWGGSNEQFF,TGTGCCAGCAGCCCTTGGGGGGGGTCTAATGAGCAGTTCTTC
-,-,TRBJ2-3,TRBV4-3,CASSRRFGFTDTQYF,TGCGCCAGCAGCCGCCGGTTCGGGTTCACAGATACGCAGTATTTT
TRBD1,-,TRBJ1-1,TRBV6-6,CASSYGDRGGEAFF,TGTGCCAGCAGTTACGGGGACAGGGGCGGAGAAGCTTTCTTT
-,-,TRBJ1-6,TRBV4-1,CASSQGQFNSPLHF,TGCGCCAGCAGCCAAGGACAGTTTAATTCACCCCTCCACTTT
TRBD1,-,TRBJ2-3,TRBV4-3,CASRQGSTDTQYF,TGCGCCAGCAGACAGGGGAGCACAGATACGCAGTATTTT
-,-,TRBJ1-4,TRBV7-9,CASSLVGGRSEATNEKLFF,TGTGCCAGCAGCTTAGTGGGGGGACGGAGTGAGGCAACTAATGAAAAACTGTTTTTT
-,few,TRBJ1-5,TRBV4-2,CASSQDRGRANQPQHF,TGTGCCAGCAGCCAAGATAGGGGGAGGGCCAATCAGCCCCAGCATTTT
TRBD1,-,TRBJ1-2,TRBV5-6,CASIEGTGGMYTF,TGTGCCAGCATCGAGGGGACAGGGGGCATGTACACCTTC
TRBD1,-,TRBJ1-5,TRBV6-5,CASSPTGSPQPQHF,TGTGCCAGCAGCCCGACAGGGAGCCCTCAGCCCCAGCATTTT
TRBD2,-,TRBJ2-5,TRBV7-3,CASSLRLAGGIQETQYF,TGTGCCAGCAGCTTGAGGCTAGCGGGGGGGATTCAAGAGACCCAGTACTTC
-,-,TRBJ2-7,TRBV11-2,CASSLGISYEQYF,TGTGCCAGCAGCTTAGGTATTTCCTACGAGCAGTACTTC
TRBD1,-,TRBJ2-3,TRBV15,CATSRGFYRDSKSPRTDTQYF,TGTGCCACCAGCAGAGGTTTCTACAGGGACAGCAAATCACCCCGCACAGATACGCAGTATTTT
-,once,TRBJ1-6,TRBV9,CASSSAREGRNSPLHF,TGTGCCAGCAGCTCCGCGAGGGAGGGACGGAATTCACCCCTCCACTTT
TRBD1,-,TRBJ2-1,TRBV7-3,CASSLIPRTGNYNEQFF,TGTGCCAGCAGCTTAATACCCCGGACAGGGAACTACAATGAGCAGTTCTTC
-,-,TRBJ1-5,TRBV7-6,CASSLSLLQGGNQPQHF,TGTGCCAGCAGCTTATCCCTCCTACAGGGCGGAAATCAGCCCCAGCATTTT
-,-,TRBJ1-3,TRBV20-1,CSASPGTHSGNTIYF,TGCAGTGCTAGTCCGGGAACCCACTCTGGAAACACCATATATTTT
-,-,TRBJ2-3,TRBV7-2,CASSPTRTDTQYF,TGTGCCAGCAGCCCCACCCGGACAGATACGCAGTATTTT
TRBD2,-,TRBJ2-3,TRBV4-1,CASSRDTLAGDKNTQYF,TGCGCCAGCAGCCGAGACACTCTAGCGGGGGATAAGAATACGCAGTATTTT
-,-,TRBJ2-3,TRBV24-1,CATSDTREDFTDTQYF,TGTGCCACCAGTGATACCAGGGAAGACTTCACAGATACGCAGTATTTT
-,-,TRBJ1-5,TRBV6-1,CASSERSHQPQHF,TGTGCCAGCAGTGAAAGGAGCCATCAGCCCCAGCATTTT
-,-,TRBJ2-1,TRBV6-5,CASSPRNRKQFF,TGTGCCAGCAGTCCTAGAAACAGGAAGCAGTTCTTC
-,-,TRBJ2-7,TRBV12-3/TRBV12-4,CASRISQGGEQYF,TGTGCCAGCAGGATATCTCAGGGTGGAGAGCAGTACTTC
TRBD1,-,TRBJ1-4,TRBV7-9,CASSPGRGGLGNEKLFF,TGTGCCAGCAGCCCGGGCCGAGGGGGCCTTGGGAATGAAAAACTGTTTTTT
TRBD1,-,TRBJ1-5,TRBV6-2/TRBV6-3,CASSKTGGRQPQHF,TGTGCCAGCAGCAAGACAGGGGGACGGCAGCCCCAGCATTTT
-,-,TRBJ2-7,TRBV12-5,CASGIIGGAGYEQYF,TGTGCTAGTGGGATAATAGGAGGGGCGGGCTACGAGCAGTACTTC
TRBD2,few,TRBJ2-1,TRBV2,CASSLAGGNNEQFF,TGTGCCAGCAGTTTAGCGGGGGGGAACAATGAGCAGTTCTTC
-,-,TRBJ1-1,TRBV12-5,CASGLLNTEAFF,TGTGCTAGTGGCCTTTTGAACACTGAAGCTTTCTTT
-,once,TRBJ2-5,TRBV6-5,CASSYGPSGTQYF,TGTGCCAGCAGTTACGGACCGAGCGGGACCCAGTACTTC
-,few,TRBJ1-5,TRBV1,CTSSWPRGRGSRVSNQPQHF,TGCACCAGCAGCTGGCCCCGGGGCAGGGGATCCAGGGTGAGCAATCAGCCCCAGCATTTT
-,-,TRBJ2-7,TRBV28,CASSLGGMGYEQYF,TGTGCCAGCAGTTTGGGGGGTATGGGGTACGAGCAGTACTTC
TRBD2,-,TRBJ2-1,TRBV7-3,CASSPGTNAEQFF,TGTGCCAGCAGCCCCGGGACTAATGCGGAGCAGTTCTTC
-,-,TRBJ2-4,TRBV2,CASSEVAANIQYF,TGTGCCAGCAGTGAAGTGGCGGCCAACATTCAGTACTTC
TRBD1,-,TRBJ2-2,TRBV18,CASSPRQGETGELFF,TGTGCCAGCTCACCACGACAGGGCGAGACCGGGGAGCTGTTTTTT
TRBD1,-,TRBJ1-3,TRBV5-5,CASSRTGGGGNGNTIYF,TGTGCCAGCAGCAGGACAGGGGGCGGTGGTAATGGAAACACCATATATTTT
-,-,TRBJ1-2,TRBV5-4,CASSLKQGTLWGYTF,TGTGCCAGCAGCTTGAAGCAGGGGACCCTATGGGGCTACACCTTC
TRBD2,-,TRBJ2-3,TRBV5-4,CASSPSGGGYTDTQYF,TGTGCCAGCAGCCCTAGCGGGGGGGGGTACACAGATACGCAGTATTTT
-,-,TRBJ2-3,TRBV3-1/TRBV3-2,CASSSAGSSTDTQYF,TGTGCCAGCAGCTCGGCGGGGAGCTCCACAGATACGCAGTATTTT
TRBD2,-,TRBJ2-1,TRBV5-4,CASTLAGVRYEQFF,TGTGCCAGCACCTTAGCGGGGGTGCGATATGAGCAGTTCTTC
TRBD2,-,TRBJ2-1,TRBV3-1/TRBV3-2,CASSRLAGASSYNEQFF,TGTGCCAGCAGCCGACTAGCGGGGGCCAGCTCCTACAATGAGCAGTTCTTC
-,-,TRBJ1-6,TRBV29-1,CSVRETNSPLHF,TGCAGCGTCCGGGAGACTAATTCACCCCTCCACTTT
TRBD1,-,TRBJ2-1,TRBV27,CASSTLDRGKYNEQFF,TGTGCCAGCAGTACCCTAGACAGGGGGAAGTACAATGAGCAGTTCTTC
-,-,TRBJ2-1,TRBV28,CASVVSGYNEQFF,TGTGCCAGTGTCGTCAGCGGTTACAATGAGCAGTTCTTC
TRBD1,-,TRBJ2-7,TRBV12-3/TRBV12-4,CASSPDRDEQYF,TGTGCCAGCAGCCCCGACAGGGACGAGCAGTACTTC
-,-,TRBJ2-1,TRBV11-2,CASRGEVSSYNEQFF,TGTGCCAGCAGGGGGGAGGTAAGCTCCTACAATGAGCAGTTCTTC